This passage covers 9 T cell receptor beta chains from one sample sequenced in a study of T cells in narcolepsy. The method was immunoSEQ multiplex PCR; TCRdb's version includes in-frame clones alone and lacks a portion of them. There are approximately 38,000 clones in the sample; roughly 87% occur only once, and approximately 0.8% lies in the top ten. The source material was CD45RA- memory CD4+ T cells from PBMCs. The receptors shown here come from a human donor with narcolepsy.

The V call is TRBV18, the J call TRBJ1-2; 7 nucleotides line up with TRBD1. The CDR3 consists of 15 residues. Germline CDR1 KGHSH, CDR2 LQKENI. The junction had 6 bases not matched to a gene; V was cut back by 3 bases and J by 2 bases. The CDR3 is CASSPTGQVNYGYTF. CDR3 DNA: TGTGCCAGCTCACCGACCGGACAGGTGAACTATGGCTACACCTTC.

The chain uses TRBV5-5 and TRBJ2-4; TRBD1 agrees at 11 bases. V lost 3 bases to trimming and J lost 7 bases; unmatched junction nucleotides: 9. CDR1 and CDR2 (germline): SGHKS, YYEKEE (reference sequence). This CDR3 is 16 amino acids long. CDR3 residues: CASSSKDRGLRNIQYF. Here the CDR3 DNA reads TGTGCCAGCAGCTCGAAGGACAGGGGGCTACGGAACATTCAGTACTTC.

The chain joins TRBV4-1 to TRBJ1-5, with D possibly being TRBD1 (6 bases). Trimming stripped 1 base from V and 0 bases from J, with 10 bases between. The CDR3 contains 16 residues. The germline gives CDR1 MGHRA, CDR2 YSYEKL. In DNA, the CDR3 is TGCGCCAGCAGCCAAGTACCAGGGGATAGCAATCAGCCCCAGCATTTT. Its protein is CASSQVPGDSNQPQHF.

The CDR3 DNA follows: TGTGCCAGCAGCTCCCTAGCCGGACAAGAGACCCAGTACTTC. Its translation is CASSSLAGQETQYF. This chain connects TRBV5-6 to TRBJ2-5, with a weak D call TRBD2 (5 bases). The CDR3 length is 14 residues. Germline CDR1 and CDR2: SGHDT and YYEEEE. V dropped 3 bases and J dropped 2 bases, with 11 bases sitting between them.

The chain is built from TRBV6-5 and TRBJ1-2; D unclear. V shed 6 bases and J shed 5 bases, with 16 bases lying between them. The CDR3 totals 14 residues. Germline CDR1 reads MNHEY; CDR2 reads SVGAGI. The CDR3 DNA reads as TGTGCCAGCAGAACCACCGGGGAGGATTATGGCTACACCTTC. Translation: CASRTTGEDYGYTF.

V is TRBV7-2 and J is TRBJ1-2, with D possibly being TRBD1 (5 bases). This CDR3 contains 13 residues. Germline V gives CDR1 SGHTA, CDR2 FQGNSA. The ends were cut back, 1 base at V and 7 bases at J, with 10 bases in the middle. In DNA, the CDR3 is TGTGCCAGCAGCTTAGGGTTAGGGGTTGGCTACACCTTC. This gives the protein CASSLGLGVGYTF.

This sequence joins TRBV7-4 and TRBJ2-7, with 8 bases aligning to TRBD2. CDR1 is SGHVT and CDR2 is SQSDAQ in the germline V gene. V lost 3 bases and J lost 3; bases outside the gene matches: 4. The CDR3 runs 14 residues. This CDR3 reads CASSLTSVLYEQYF. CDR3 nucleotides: TGTGCCAGCAGCTTGACTAGCGTACTCTACGAGCAGTACTTC.

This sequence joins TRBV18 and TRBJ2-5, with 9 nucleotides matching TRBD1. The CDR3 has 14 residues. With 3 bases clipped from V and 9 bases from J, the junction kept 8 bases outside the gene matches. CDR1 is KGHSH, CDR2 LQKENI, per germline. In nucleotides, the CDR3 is TGTGCCAGCTCACCCCCGGGACAGGGTCTGGCCCAGTACTTC. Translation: CASSPPGQGLAQYF.

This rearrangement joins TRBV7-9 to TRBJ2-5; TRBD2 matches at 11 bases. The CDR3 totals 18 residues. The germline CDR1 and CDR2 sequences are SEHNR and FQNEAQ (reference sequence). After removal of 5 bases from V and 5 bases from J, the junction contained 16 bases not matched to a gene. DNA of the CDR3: TGTGCCAGCAGCCCCGCATCTACTAGCGGGAGCTTTTTTGAGACCCAGTACTTC. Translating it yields CASSPASTSGSFFETQYF. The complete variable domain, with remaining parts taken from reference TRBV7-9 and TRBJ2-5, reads DTGVSQNPRHKITKRGQNVTFRCDPISEHNRLYWYRQTLGQGPEFLTYFQNEAQLEKSRLLSDRFSAERPKGSFSTLEIQRTEQGDSAMYLCASSPASTSGSFFETQYFGPGTRLLVL.